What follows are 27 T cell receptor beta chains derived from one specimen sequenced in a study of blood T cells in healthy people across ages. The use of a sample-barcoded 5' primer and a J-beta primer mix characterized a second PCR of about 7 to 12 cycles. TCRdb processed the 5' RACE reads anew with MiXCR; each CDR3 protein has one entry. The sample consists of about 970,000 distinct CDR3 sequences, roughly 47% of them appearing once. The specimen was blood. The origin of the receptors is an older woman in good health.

CDR3 nucleotides: TGTGCCAGCAGCCCTTGGATCGAGACAGACTCCTACGAGCAGTACTTC. Translating gives CASSPWIETDSYEQYF. The chain uses TRBV11-2 and TRBJ2-7, with D possibly being TRBD1 (5 bases). The CDR3 is made up of 16 amino acids. Trimming removed 5 bases at V and 0 bases at J, with 17 bases between. Germline-derived CDR1 and CDR2 are SGHAT and FQNNGV.

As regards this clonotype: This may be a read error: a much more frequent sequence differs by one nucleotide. The CDR3 reads CASSQPSAEGGEEQYF. The CDR3 DNA reads as TGTGCCAGCAGCCAACCCTCGGCAGAGGGGGGCGAGGAGCAGTACTTC. The chain uses TRBV4-2 and TRBJ2-5; D possibly uses TRBD1 or TRBD2 (6 bases each). Germline CDR1 LGHNA, CDR2 YNFKEQ. The CDR3 contains 16 residues. The V end was cut by 2 bases, the J end by 11 bases, with 24 bases between.

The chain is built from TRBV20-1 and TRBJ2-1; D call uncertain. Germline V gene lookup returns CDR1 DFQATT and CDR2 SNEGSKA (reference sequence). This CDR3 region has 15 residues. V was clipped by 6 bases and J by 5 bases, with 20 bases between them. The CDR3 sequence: CSAERIADTHNEQFF. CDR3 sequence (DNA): TGCAGTGCAGAGAGGATAGCTGACACCCACAATGAGCAGTTCTTC.

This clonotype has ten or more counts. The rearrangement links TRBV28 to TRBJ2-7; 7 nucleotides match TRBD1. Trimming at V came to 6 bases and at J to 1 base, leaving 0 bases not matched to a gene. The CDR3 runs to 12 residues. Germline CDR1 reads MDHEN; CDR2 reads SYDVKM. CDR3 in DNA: TGTGCCAGCAGACAGGGGTCCTACGAGCAGTACTTC. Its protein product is CASRQGSYEQYF.

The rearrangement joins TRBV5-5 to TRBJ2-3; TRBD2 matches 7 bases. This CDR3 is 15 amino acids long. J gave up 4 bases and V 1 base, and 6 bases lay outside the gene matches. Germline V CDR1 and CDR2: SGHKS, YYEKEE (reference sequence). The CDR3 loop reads CASSLRGSLSDTQYF. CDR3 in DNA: TGTGCCAGCAGCTTGCGCGGGAGCTTATCAGATACGCAGTATTTT.

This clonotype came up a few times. CDR3 nucleotides: TGCAGTGCTTCCGGGAGTTACGCCTACGAGCAGTACTTC. Its translation is CSASGSYAYEQYF. The chain recombines TRBV20-1 with TRBJ2-5; D may be TRBD2 (6 bases). The J call may not be correct, given that the DNA end is closer to TRBJ2-7. The CDR3 contains 13 residues. In germline, CDR1 is DFQATT, CDR2 SNEGSKA (reference sequence).

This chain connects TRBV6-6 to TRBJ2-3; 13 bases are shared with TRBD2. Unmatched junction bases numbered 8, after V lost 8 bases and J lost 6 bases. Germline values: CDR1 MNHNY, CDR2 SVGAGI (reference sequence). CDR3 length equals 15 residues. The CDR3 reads CASGTSGDSGDTQYF. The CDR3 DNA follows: TGTGCCAGCGGGACTAGCGGGGACTCGGGCGATACGCAGTATTTT.

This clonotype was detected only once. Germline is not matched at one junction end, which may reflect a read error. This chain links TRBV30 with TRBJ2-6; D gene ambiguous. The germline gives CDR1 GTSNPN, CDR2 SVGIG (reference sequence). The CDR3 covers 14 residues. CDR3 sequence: CTWSPGSGANVLTF. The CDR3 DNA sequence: TGTACCTGGAGTCCCGGATCTGGGGCCAACGTCCTGACTTTC.

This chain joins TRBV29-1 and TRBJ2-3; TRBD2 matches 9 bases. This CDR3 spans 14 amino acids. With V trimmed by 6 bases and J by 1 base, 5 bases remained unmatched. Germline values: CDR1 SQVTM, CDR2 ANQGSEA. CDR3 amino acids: CSVATSGRTDTQYF. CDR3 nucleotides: TGCAGCGTCGCGACTAGCGGCCGCACAGATACGCAGTATTTT.

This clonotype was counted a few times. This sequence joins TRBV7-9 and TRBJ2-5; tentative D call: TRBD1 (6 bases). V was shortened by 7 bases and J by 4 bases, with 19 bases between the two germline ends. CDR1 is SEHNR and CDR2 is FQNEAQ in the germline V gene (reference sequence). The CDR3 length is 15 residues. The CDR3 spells CASTFAGGRRETQYF. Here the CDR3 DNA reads TGTGCCAGCACCTTCGCTGGGGGCAGGAGAGAGACCCAGTACTTC.

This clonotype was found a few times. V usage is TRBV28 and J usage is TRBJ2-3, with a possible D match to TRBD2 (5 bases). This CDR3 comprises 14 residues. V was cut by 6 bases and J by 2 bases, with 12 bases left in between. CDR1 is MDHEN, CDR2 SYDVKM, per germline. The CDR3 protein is CASSPRRDTDTQYF. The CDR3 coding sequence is TGTGCCAGCAGCCCGAGACGGGACACAGATACGCAGTATTTT.

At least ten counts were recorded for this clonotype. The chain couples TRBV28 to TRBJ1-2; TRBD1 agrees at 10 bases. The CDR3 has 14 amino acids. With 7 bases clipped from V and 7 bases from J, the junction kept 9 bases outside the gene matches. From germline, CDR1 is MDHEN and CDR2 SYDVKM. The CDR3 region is CASTIEGQGVGYTF. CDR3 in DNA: TGTGCCAGCACCATAGAAGGACAGGGGGTTGGCTACACCTTC.

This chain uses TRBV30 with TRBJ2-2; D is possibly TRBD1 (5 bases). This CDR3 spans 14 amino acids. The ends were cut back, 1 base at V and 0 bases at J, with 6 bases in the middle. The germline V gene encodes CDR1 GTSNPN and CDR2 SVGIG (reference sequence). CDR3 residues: CAWSEGTNTGELFF. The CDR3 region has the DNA TGTGCCTGGAGTGAGGGGACGAACACCGGGGAGCTGTTTTTT. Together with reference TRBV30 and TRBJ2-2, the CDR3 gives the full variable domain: SQTIHQWPATLVQPVGSPLSLECTVEGTSNPNLYWYRQAAGRGLQLLFYSVGIGQISSEVPQNLSASRPQDRQFILSSKKLLLSDSGFYLCAWSEGTNTGELFFGEGSRLTVL.

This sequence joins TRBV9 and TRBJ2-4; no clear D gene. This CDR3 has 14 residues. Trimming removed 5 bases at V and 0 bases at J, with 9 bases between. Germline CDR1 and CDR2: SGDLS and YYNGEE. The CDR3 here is CASSPELAKNIQYF. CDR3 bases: TGTGCCAGCAGTCCGGAACTAGCCAAAAACATTCAGTACTTC.

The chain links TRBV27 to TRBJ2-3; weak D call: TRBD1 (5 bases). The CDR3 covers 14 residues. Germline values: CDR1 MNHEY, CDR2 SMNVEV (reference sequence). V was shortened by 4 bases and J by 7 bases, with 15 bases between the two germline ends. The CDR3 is CASSSPVGANTQYF. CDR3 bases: TGTGCCAGCAGTTCCCCTGTTGGGGCAAATACGCAGTATTTT.

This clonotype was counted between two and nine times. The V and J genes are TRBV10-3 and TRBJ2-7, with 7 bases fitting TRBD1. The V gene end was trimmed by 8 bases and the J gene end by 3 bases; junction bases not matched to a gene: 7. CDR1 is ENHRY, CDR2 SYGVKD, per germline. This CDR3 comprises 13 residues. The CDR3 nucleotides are TGTGCCATCTCACAGACAGGGCTCTACGAGCAGTACTTC. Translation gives CAISQTGLYEQYF.

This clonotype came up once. The CDR3 nucleotides are TGTGCCAGCAGTGGGGTAGCGGGAGAGGGAGAGACCCAGTACTTC. This gives the protein CASSGVAGEGETQYF. V usage is TRBV27 and J usage is TRBJ2-5; 9 bases match TRBD2. Germline V lookup: CDR1 MNHEY, CDR2 SMNVEV (reference sequence). CDR3 length equals 15 residues. The ends lost 5 bases at V and 4 bases at J; junction bases unmatched: 8.

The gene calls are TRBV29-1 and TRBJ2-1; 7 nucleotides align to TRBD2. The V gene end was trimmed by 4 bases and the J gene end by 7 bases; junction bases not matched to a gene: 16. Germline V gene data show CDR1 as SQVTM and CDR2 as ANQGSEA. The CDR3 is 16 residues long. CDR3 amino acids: CSVGRGGTTWGNEQFF. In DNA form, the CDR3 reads TGCAGCGTTGGACGCGGAGGGACTACCTGGGGGAATGAGCAGTTCTTC.

CDR3 sequence (DNA): TGCAGTGCTAGAGATGTTCGGGGTAGCTACGAGCAGTACTTC. Encoded protein: CSARDVRGSYEQYF. This chain links TRBV20-1 with TRBJ2-7; TRBD2 is a possible D gene (5 bases). In germline, CDR1 is DFQATT, CDR2 SNEGSKA (reference sequence). The V gene lost 0 bases and the J gene lost 3 bases, with 12 bases spanning the gap. The CDR3 sequence is 14 residues long.

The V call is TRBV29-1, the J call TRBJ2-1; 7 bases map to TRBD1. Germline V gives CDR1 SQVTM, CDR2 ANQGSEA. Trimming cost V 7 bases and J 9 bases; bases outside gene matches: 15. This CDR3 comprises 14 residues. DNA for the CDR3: TGCAGCGCTGTAGGTTTGAGGGGGCGCCCTGAGCAGTTCTTC. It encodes CSAVGLRGRPEQFF.

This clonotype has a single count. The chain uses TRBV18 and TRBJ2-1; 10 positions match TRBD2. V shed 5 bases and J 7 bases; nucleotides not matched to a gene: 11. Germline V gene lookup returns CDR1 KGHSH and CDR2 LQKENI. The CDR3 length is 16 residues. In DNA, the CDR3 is TGTGCCAGCTCAGCCGGACTAGCGGTCTCGGTGAATGAGCAGTTCTTC. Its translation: CASSAGLAVSVNEQFF. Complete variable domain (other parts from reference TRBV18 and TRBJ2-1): NAGVMQNPRHLVRRRGQEARLRCSPMKGHSHVYWYRQLPEEGLKFMVYLQKENIIDESGMPKERFSAEFPKEGPSILRIQQVVRGDSAAYFCASSAGLAVSVNEQFFGPGTRLTVL.

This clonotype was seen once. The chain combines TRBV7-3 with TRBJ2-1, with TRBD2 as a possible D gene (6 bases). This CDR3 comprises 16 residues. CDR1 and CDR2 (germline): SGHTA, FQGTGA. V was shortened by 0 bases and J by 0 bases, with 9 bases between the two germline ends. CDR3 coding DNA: TGTGCCAGCAGCTTAACCATTAGCGGCTCCTACAATGAGCAGTTCTTC. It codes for CASSLTISGSYNEQFF.

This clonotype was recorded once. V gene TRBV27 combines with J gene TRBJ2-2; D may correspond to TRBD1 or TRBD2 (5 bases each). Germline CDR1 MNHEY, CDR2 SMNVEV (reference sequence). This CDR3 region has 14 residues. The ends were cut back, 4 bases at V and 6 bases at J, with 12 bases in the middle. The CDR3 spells CASSWGTSPGELFF. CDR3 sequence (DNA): TGTGCCAGCAGTTGGGGCACTAGTCCCGGGGAGCTGTTTTTT.

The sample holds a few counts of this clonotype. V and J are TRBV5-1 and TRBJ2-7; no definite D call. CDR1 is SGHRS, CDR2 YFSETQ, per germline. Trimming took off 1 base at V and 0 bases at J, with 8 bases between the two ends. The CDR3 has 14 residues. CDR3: CASSLLTGSYEQYF. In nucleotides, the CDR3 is TGCGCCAGCAGCTTGTTGACGGGCTCCTACGAGCAGTACTTC. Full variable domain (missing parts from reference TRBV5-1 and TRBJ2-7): KAGVTQTPRYLIKTRGQQVTLSCSPISGHRSVSWYQQTPGQGLQFLFEYFSETQRNKGNFPGRFSGRQFSNSRSEMNVSTLELGDSALYLCASSLLTGSYEQYFGPGTRLTVT.

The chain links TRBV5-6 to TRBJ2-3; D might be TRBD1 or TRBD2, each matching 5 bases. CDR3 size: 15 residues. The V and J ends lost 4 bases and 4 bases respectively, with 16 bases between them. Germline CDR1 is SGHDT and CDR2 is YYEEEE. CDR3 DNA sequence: TGTGCCAGCAGCCGCCCCCTGAGGGGCCCAGATACGCAGTATTTT. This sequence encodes CASSRPLRGPDTQYF.

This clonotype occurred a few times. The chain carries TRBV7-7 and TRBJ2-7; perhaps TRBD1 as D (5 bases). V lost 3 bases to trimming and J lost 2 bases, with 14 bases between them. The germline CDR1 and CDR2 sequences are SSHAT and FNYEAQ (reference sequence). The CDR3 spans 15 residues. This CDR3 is CASSLRRGGAYEQYF. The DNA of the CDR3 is TGTGCCAGCAGCTTGAGAAGGGGTGGGGCCTACGAGCAGTACTTC.

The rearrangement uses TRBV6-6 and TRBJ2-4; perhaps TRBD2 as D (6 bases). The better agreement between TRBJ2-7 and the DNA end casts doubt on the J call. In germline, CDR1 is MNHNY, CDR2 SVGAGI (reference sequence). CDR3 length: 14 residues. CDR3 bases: TGTGCCAGCAGTCATGGGACTGATTTGGGCGAGCAGTACTTC. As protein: CASSHGTDLGEQYF.